Below, 30 T cell receptor beta chains from the same sample are listed, as sequenced in a study of blood T cell repertoires in COVID-19. Method: immunoSEQ multiplex PCR; TCRdb's copy keeps in-frame clones and lacks some. The sample holds about 370,000 clones, 70% to 90% seen once. Sample: peripheral blood. Receptor source: a woman aged 25 to 39 with COVID-19, enrolled during active disease.

This clone was detected only a few times. The genes are TRBV7-2 and TRBJ2-7, with 9 positions matching TRBD2. The CDR3 is made up of 18 amino acids. The germline CDR1 and CDR2 sequences are SGHTA and FQGNSA. The V gene end was trimmed by 0 bases and the J gene end by 2 bases; junction bases not matched to a gene: 11. The CDR3 bases are TGTGCCAGCAGCTTAGCGACTAGCGGACGGACTAGCCCCTACGAGCAGTACGTC. Its translation: CASSLATSGRTSPYEQYV.

CDR3 coding DNA: TGTGCCAGCAGTAAAGAGGTCTACGAGCAGTACTTC. This codes for CASSKEVYEQYF. The V call is TRBV6-6, the J call TRBJ2-7; D unresolved. Trimming left V 5 bases short and J 3 bases short, with 8 bases between. The CDR3 runs to 12 residues. CDR1 and CDR2 (germline): MNHNY, SVGAGI (reference sequence).

This chain joins TRBV18 and TRBJ2-1; maybe TRBD2 (6 bases). The V gene's germline CDR1 is KGHSH and CDR2 LQKENI. Between the trimmed V and J ends, which lost 3 bases and 6 bases, there was a span of 12 bases. The CDR3 is 14 amino acids. Here the CDR3 DNA reads TGTGCCAGCTCACCCCGGACTATCCTCAATGAGCAGTTCTTC. It specifies CASSPRTILNEQFF. Complete variable domain (other parts from reference TRBV18 and TRBJ2-1): NAGVMQNPRHLVRRRGQEARLRCSPMKGHSHVYWYRQLPEEGLKFMVYLQKENIIDESGMPKERFSAEFPKEGPSILRIQQVVRGDSAAYFCASSPRTILNEQFFGPGTRLTVL.

CDR3 DNA sequence: TGCAGTGCTACTGAGACAGGTAGCTCCTACGAGCAGTACTTC. The encoded protein is CSATETGSSYEQYF. The chain uses TRBV20-1 and TRBJ2-7; TRBD1 is a possible D gene (6 bases). There are 14 residues in the CDR3. V was cut by 4 bases and J by 0 bases, with 13 bases left in between. The germline gives CDR1 DFQATT, CDR2 SNEGSKA (reference sequence).

The rearrangement links TRBV7-6 to TRBJ2-3; 7 bases map to TRBD1. With 2 bases clipped from V and 0 bases from J, the junction kept 5 bases outside the gene matches. The germline gives CDR1 SGHVS, CDR2 FNYEAQ. The CDR3 covers 16 residues. CDR3 DNA sequence: TGTGCCAGCAGCTTAAGACAGGGCGAAAGCACAGATACGCAGTATTTT. This gives the protein CASSLRQGESTDTQYF.

The V gene is TRBV2, the J gene TRBJ1-2; D may be TRBD1 (5 bases). V gave up 6 bases and J gave up 12 bases, with 23 bases separating them. The CDR3 consists of 14 residues. Germline-derived CDR1 and CDR2 are SNHLY and FYNNEI. The CDR3 region is CASSLRRDGGPHTF. For the CDR3, the DNA is TGTGCCAGCAGCCTAAGAAGGGACGGAGGGCCCCACACCTTC. The whole variable domain, filled in from reference TRBV2 and TRBJ1-2, reads EPEVTQTPSHQVTQMGQEVILRCVPISNHLYFYWYRQILGQKVEFLVSFYNNEISEKSEIFDDQFSVERPDGSNFTLKIRSTKLEDSAMYFCASSLRRDGGPHTFGSGTRLTVV.

In its sample, this clone was seen a few times. V usage is TRBV5-1 and J usage is TRBJ1-6; 10 bases are a match to TRBD1. The CDR3 runs to 14 residues. J gave up 8 bases and V 2 bases, and 1 base lay outside the gene matches. Germline loops: CDR1 SGHRS, CDR2 YFSETQ. The CDR3 region is CASSFGTGDSPLHF. The CDR3 DNA reads as TGCGCCAGCAGCTTCGGGACAGGGGATTCACCCCTCCACTTT.

The chain links TRBV4-3 to TRBJ2-2, with TRBD1 matching 10 bases. This CDR3 contains 16 residues. Trimming removed 4 bases from V and 6 bases from J; junction bases left unmatched: 8. Germline lookup yields CDR1 LGHNA and CDR2 YSLEER. The CDR3 DNA reads TGCGCCAGCAGCCTTAGACAGGGGGCGAGTTCCGGGGAGCTGTTTTTT. It encodes CASSLRQGASSGELFF.

The chain combines TRBV4-1 with TRBJ2-2, with TRBD2 identical over 11 bases. V trimming: 3 bases; J trimming: 5 bases; junction bases outside the gene matches: 8. There are 17 residues in the CDR3. Per germline, CDR1 MGHRA and CDR2 YSYEKL. CDR3 bases: TGCGCCAGCAGCCAGGGGGGGGCTAGCGGGAGGACCGGGGAGCTGTTTTTT. Translated: CASSQGGASGRTGELFF.

This chain links TRBV11-3 with TRBJ1-3; tentative D call: TRBD1 (6 bases). The ends were cut back, 3 bases at V and 4 bases at J, with 13 bases in the middle. The germline V gene has CDR1 SGHNT and CDR2 YENEEA. The CDR3 consists of 15 residues. For the CDR3, the DNA is TGTGCCAGCAGCTTCGGACAGCCGGCAGGAAACACCATATATTTT. Encoded protein: CASSFGQPAGNTIYF. The full variable domain, in which reference TRBV11-3 and TRBJ1-3 provide the parts outside the CDR3, is EAGVVQSPRYKIIEKKQPVAFWCNPISGHNTLYWYLQNLGQGPELLIRYENEEAVDDSQLPKDRFSAERLKGVDSTLKIQPAELGDSAVYLCASSFGQPAGNTIYFGEGSWLTVV.

The V and J genes are TRBV24-1 and TRBJ2-2; D is ambiguous. The ends were cut back, 9 bases at V and 8 bases at J, with 21 bases in the middle. Germline assignment: CDR1 KGHDR and CDR2 SFDVKD. The CDR3 is 15 amino acids. The chain's CDR3 is CATLPGGFLLGELFF. Here the CDR3 DNA reads TGTGCCACCTTGCCGGGTGGATTTCTACTAGGGGAGCTGTTTTTT.

This clone was observed a handful of times. This chain connects TRBV28 to TRBJ1-1; perhaps TRBD1 as D (6 bases). The length of the CDR3 is 15 residues. The ends were cut back, 7 bases at V and 3 bases at J, with 18 bases in the middle. Germline assignment: CDR1 MDHEN and CDR2 SYDVKM. The CDR3 DNA reads TGTGCCAGCACTCCAGGGGTGGGTACGGACACTGAAGCTTTCTTT. Protein product: CASTPGVGTDTEAFF.

The J gene is TRBJ2-1, the V gene TRBV7-8, with TRBD1 identical over 7 bases. V lost 1 base, J lost 2 bases, and 2 bases stayed unmatched. Germline V lookup: CDR1 SGHVS, CDR2 FQNEAQ. CDR3 length: 15 residues. CDR3: CASSLGGQTYNEQFF. CDR3 DNA: TGTGCCAGCAGCTTAGGGGGACAGACCTACAATGAGCAGTTCTTC.

The rearrangement links TRBV21-1 to TRBJ1-4. TRBV21-1 corresponds to a pseudogene. The CDR3 totals 15 residues. CDR3 DNA: TGTGCCAGCAGCAGTCCGTCGGTGTCTAATGAAAAACTGTTTTTT. Translation: CASSSPSVSNEKLFF.

To note about this clone: The same CDR3 arises from other DNA sequences in this sample as well. The V and J genes are TRBV5-1 and TRBJ2-3; D remains ambiguous. This CDR3 has 16 residues. Between the trimmed V and J ends, which lost 0 bases and 1 base, there was a span of 12 bases. The V gene's germline CDR1 is SGHRS and CDR2 YFSETQ. The CDR3 sequence is CASSLGTSRGTDTQYF. The CDR3 region has the DNA TGCGCCAGCAGCTTGGGCACCAGCCGGGGCACAGATACGCAGTATTTT.

V is TRBV11-3 and J is TRBJ2-3; TRBD1 aligns across 10 bases. The V and J ends lost 5 bases and 4 bases, in that order; junction bases with no gene match: 15. The CDR3 contains 18 residues. The germline CDR1 and CDR2 sequences are SGHNT and YENEEA. The CDR3 loop reads CASSPIYPGQGMSDTQYF. In DNA form, the CDR3 reads TGTGCCAGCAGCCCCATTTATCCGGGACAGGGGATGTCAGATACGCAGTATTTT. Drawing the rest from reference TRBV11-3 and TRBJ2-3, the complete variable domain is EAGVVQSPRYKIIEKKQPVAFWCNPISGHNTLYWYLQNLGQGPELLIRYENEEAVDDSQLPKDRFSAERLKGVDSTLKIQPAELGDSAVYLCASSPIYPGQGMSDTQYFGPGTRLTVL.

This chain joins TRBV28 and TRBJ2-1; 8 bases are shared with TRBD1. This CDR3 has 15 amino acids. The V segment lost 6 bases and the J segment 8 bases; nucleotides outside the gene matches: 12. Germline lookup yields CDR1 MDHEN and CDR2 SYDVKM. The CDR3 DNA is TGTGCCAGCAGCCGAGGACAGGGACCCATCGATGAGCAGTTCTTC. It specifies CASSRGQGPIDEQFF.

The CDR3 loop reads CASSYSSVVIEPQHF. CDR3 bases: TGTGCCAGCAGTTACTCCAGCGTGGTGATCGAGCCCCAGCATTTT. This sequence joins TRBV6-5 and TRBJ1-5; unclear D gene. Deletions cut 0 bases from V and 8 bases from J, with 14 bases between. Germline CDR1 reads MNHEY; CDR2 reads SVGAGI. CDR3 length: 15 residues.

This CDR3 is CASSSSGGASKNIQYF. Written as DNA, the CDR3 is TGTGCCAGCAGCTCAAGCGGGGGGGCGTCCAAAAACATTCAGTACTTC. The chain recombines TRBV7-9 with TRBJ2-4; 10 positions agree with TRBD2. Germline V CDR1 and CDR2: SEHNR, FQNEAQ (reference sequence). V shed 4 bases and J 2 bases; nucleotides not matched to a gene: 5. The CDR3 contains 16 residues. Full variable domain (missing parts from reference TRBV7-9 and TRBJ2-4): DTGVSQNPRHKITKRGQNVTFRCDPISEHNRLYWYRQTLGQGPEFLTYFQNEAQLEKSRLLSDRFSAERPKGSFSTLEIQRTEQGDSAMYLCASSSSGGASKNIQYFGAGTRLSVL.

The chain recombines TRBV28 with TRBJ1-2; no definite D call. There are 14 residues in the CDR3. Looked up from germline, CDR1 is MDHEN and CDR2 is SYDVKM. Deletions cut 2 bases from V and 2 bases from J, with 9 bases between. CDR3 sequence: CASSLRAANYGYTF. CDR3 DNA: TGTGCCAGCAGTTTAAGAGCGGCCAACTATGGCTACACCTTC.

V gene TRBV2 combines with J gene TRBJ2-3; 9 bases fit TRBD1. This CDR3 is 14 amino acids long. Germline V lookup: CDR1 SNHLY, CDR2 FYNNEI. Trimming at V came to 5 bases and at J to 3 bases, leaving 3 bases not matched to a gene. The CDR3 loop is CASSRDRETDTQYF. The CDR3 region has the DNA TGTGCCAGCAGTCGGGACAGGGAAACAGATACGCAGTATTTT.

The chain carries TRBV27 and TRBJ1-6; no clear D. CDR1 and CDR2 (germline): MNHEY, SMNVEV (reference sequence). Trimming stripped 2 bases from V and 5 bases from J, with 19 bases between. The CDR3 has 18 residues. CDR3 sequence: CASSLTSRHVLDNSPLHF. For the CDR3, the DNA is TGTGCCAGCAGTTTAACCTCCCGACACGTCCTGGATAATTCACCCCTCCACTTT.

The rearrangement joins TRBV19 to TRBJ2-5; D might be TRBD1 (5 bases). Trimming cost V 3 bases and J 4 bases, with 9 bases left between them. In germline, CDR1 is LNHDA, CDR2 SQIVND (reference sequence). This CDR3 is 13 amino acids long. The CDR3 reads CASSIQGRETQYF. CDR3 sequence (DNA): TGTGCCAGTAGTATCCAGGGAAGAGAGACCCAGTACTTC.

V usage is TRBV29-1 and J usage is TRBJ2-5; a possible D gene is TRBD1 (6 bases). Germline assignment: CDR1 SQVTM and CDR2 ANQGSEA. The V end was cut by 1 base, the J end by 4 bases, with 19 bases between. The CDR3 is made up of 16 amino acids. This CDR3 is CSVEVRGRGGRETQYF. CDR3 DNA sequence: TGCAGCGTTGAAGTCCGGGGCAGGGGTGGACGAGAGACCCAGTACTTC.

This sequence joins TRBV19 and TRBJ2-5, with a possible D match to TRBD1 (5 bases). The CDR3 extends over 13 amino acids. The V gene lost 6 bases and the J gene lost 0 bases, with 8 bases spanning the gap. CDR1 LNHDA and CDR2 SQIVND come from the germline V gene (reference sequence). CDR3 sequence (DNA): TGTGCCAGTAGCGCAGGGTACCAAGAGACCCAGTACTTC. This codes for CASSAGYQETQYF.

The chain combines TRBV6-4 with TRBJ2-3; D is perhaps TRBD2 (5 bases). Germline V gene data show CDR1 as MRHNA and CDR2 as SNTAGT. This CDR3 region has 13 residues. Trimming removed 0 bases from V and 10 bases from J, with 11 bases in between. CDR3 DNA: TGTGCCAGCAGTGACTCGGAGGACGGTGCGCAGTATTTT. This translates into CASSDSEDGAQYF.

The chain carries TRBV19 and TRBJ2-6; D not resolved. In germline, CDR1 is LNHDA, CDR2 SQIVND (reference sequence). The length of the CDR3 is 16 residues. Trimming stripped 3 bases from V and 0 bases from J, with 9 bases between. The DNA of the CDR3 is TGTGCCAGTAGTATTATTGTGCGCTCTGGGGCCAACGTCCTGACTTTC. It is translated as CASSIIVRSGANVLTF.

The genes are TRBV2 and TRBJ2-5; 15 nucleotides match TRBD2. V was pared by 6 bases and J by 5 bases, with 7 bases of the junction left unmatched. This CDR3 contains 16 residues. Per germline, CDR1 SNHLY and CDR2 FYNNEI. The CDR3 protein is CASRGLAGGNRETQYF. CDR3 bases: TGTGCCAGCAGGGGACTAGCGGGAGGAAATAGGGAGACCCAGTACTTC.

The gene calls are TRBV24-1 and TRBJ1-2; possible D gene TRBD1, 6 bases. V gave up 3 bases and J gave up 3 bases, with 7 bases separating them. CDR1 is KGHDR, CDR2 SFDVKD, per germline. This CDR3 is built from 13 residues. The CDR3 protein is CATSDRTDYGYTF. The CDR3 DNA is TGTGCCACCAGTGATCGGACAGACTATGGCTACACCTTC.

The V call is TRBV4-2, the J call TRBJ2-7; 10 bases match TRBD1. V shed 1 base, J shed 2 bases, and the junction held 5 bases outside the gene matches. CDR3 length equals 16 residues. Germline values: CDR1 LGHNA, CDR2 YNFKEQ. The CDR3 sequence is CASSQVRGQGPYEQYF. The CDR3 DNA reads TGTGCCAGCAGCCAAGTTAGGGGACAGGGGCCCTACGAGCAGTACTTC.